The T cell receptor beta chain described here comes from a study of blood T cell repertoires in COVID-19. The wider study: The United States, Italy and Spain were the sources of the acute and convalescent COVID-19 samples. PBMCs, B-cell-depleted T cells, or T cells were the source of the cDNA or gDNA that made up the material.

Original processing methods: How many nucleated cells were present was estimated from reference gene primer amplification. TCRdb's table, derived via immunoSEQ multiplex PCR, lists solely in-frame clones and lacks some. V, J and clone size are those of that table, while D and trimming were read from the DNA. The sample includes 55,000 to 80,000 clones, approximately 86% seen only once; the top ten take roughly 15%. Germline V gives CDR1 PRHDT, CDR2 FYEKMQ (reference sequence). This CDR3 is 15 amino acids long. V lost 2 bases and J lost 4; bases outside the gene matches: 5. Input material: peripheral blood. This TCR derives from an elderly man with active COVID-19. V and J are TRBV13 and TRBJ1-3; 7 nucleotides match TRBD1. CDR3 coding DNA: TGTGCCAGCAGCTTAAACAGGGGTCCCGGAAACACCATATATTTT. Its protein product is CASSLNRGPGNTIYF.